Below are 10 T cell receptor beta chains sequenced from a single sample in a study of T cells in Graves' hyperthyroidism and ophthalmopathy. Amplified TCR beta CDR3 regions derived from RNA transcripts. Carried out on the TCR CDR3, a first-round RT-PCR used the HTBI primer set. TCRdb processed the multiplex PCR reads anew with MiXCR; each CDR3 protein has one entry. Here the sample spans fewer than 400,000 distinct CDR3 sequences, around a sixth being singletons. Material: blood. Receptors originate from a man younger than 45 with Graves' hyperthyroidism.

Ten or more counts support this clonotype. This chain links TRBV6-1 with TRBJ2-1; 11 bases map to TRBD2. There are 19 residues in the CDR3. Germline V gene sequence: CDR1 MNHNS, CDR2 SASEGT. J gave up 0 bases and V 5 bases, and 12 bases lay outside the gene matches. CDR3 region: CASSWGDSGGGSSYNEQFF. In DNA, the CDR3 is TGTGCCAGCAGTTGGGGCGATAGCGGGGGGGGGAGCTCCTACAATGAGCAGTTCTTC.

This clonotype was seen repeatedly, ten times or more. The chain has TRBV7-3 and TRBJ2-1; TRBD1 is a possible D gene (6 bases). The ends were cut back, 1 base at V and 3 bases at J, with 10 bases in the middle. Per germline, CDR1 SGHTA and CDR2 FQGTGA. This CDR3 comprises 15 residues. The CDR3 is CASSLNGQIYNEQFF. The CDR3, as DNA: TGTGCCAGCAGCTTAAACGGACAGATCTACAATGAGCAGTTCTTC.

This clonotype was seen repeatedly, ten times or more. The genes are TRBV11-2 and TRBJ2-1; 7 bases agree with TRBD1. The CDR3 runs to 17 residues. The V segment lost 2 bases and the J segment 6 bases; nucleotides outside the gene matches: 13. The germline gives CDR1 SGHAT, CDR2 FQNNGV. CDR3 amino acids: CASSLRGPKPPLNEQFF. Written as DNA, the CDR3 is TGTGCCAGCAGCTTAAGGGGGCCGAAGCCCCCGCTCAATGAGCAGTTCTTC. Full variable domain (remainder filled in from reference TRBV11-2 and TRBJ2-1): EAGVAQSPRYKIIEKRQSVAFWCNPISGHATLYWYQQILGQGPKLLIQFQNNGVVDDSQLPKDRFSAERLKGVDSTLKIQPAKLEDSAVYLCASSLRGPKPPLNEQFFGPGTRLTVL.

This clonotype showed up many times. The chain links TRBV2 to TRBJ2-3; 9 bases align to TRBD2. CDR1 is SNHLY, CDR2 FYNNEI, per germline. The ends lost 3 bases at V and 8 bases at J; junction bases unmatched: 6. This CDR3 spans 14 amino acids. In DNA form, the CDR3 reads TGTGCCAGCAGTGATTTAGCGGGAGTCGGTACGCAGTATTTT. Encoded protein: CASSDLAGVGTQYF.

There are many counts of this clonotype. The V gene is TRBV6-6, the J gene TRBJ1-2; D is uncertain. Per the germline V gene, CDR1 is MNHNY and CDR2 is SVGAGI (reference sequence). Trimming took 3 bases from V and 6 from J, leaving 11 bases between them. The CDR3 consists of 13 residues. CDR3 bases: TGTGCCAGCAGTTATTCGAATGTGGATGGCTACACCTTC. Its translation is CASSYSNVDGYTF.

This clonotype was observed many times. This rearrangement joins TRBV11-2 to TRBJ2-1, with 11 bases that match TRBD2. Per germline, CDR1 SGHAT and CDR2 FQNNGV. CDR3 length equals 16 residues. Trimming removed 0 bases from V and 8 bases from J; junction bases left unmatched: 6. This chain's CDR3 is CASSLDPSGRSDEQFF. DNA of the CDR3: TGTGCCAGCAGCTTAGATCCTAGCGGGAGGTCAGATGAGCAGTTCTTC.

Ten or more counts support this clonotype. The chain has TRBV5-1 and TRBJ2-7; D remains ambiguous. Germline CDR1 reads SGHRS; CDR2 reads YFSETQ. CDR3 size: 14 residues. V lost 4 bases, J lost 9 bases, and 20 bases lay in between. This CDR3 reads CASSLYPRYTGQYF. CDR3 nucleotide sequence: TGCGCCAGCAGCCTATACCCAAGATACACTGGGCAGTACTTC.

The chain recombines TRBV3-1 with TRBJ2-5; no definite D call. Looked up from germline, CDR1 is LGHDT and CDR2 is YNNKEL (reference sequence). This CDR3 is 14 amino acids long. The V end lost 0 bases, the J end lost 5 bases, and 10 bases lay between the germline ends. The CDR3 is CASSQEVGFETQYF. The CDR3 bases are TGTGCCAGCAGCCAAGAAGTGGGCTTTGAGACCCAGTACTTC.

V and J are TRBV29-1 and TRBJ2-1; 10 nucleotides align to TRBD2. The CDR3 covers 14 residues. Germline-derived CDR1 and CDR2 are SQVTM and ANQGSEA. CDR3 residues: CASSGGRKLNEQFF. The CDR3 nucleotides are TGCGCATCTAGCGGGGGTAGGAAACTTAATGAGCAGTTCTTC.

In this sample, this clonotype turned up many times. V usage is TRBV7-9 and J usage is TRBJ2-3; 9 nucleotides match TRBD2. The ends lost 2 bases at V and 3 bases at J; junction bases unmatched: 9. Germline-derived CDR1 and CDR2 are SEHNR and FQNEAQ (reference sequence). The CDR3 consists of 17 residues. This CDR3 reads CASSLSSSGIITDTQYF. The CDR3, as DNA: TGTGCCAGCAGCTTATCATCTAGCGGGATAATTACAGATACGCAGTATTTT.